These T cell receptor beta chains were read from a single sample in a study of cytomegalovirus exposure and HLA in healthy donors. The data were produced by immunoSEQ multiplex PCR, yet TCRdb's version contains in-frame clones alone and is incomplete. The profile shows roughly 180,000 clones, just under 80% of them singletons. Sequencing input: PBMCs. The receptors originated from a woman in her twenties or thirties in good health and CMV-seropositive. Both conserved end residues are part of each CDR3. The D gene is left open where the match is weak. Some rows mark clone size as missing; the rest say once, few, many or name a class of expanded clone.

clone_size,d_call,v_call,j_call,cdr3_aa,cdr3_nt
NA,NA,TRBV15,TRBJ2-1,CATSIASVYNEQFF,TGTGCCACCAGCATCGCTTCGGTGTACAATGAGCAGTTCTTC
NA,TRBD1,TRBV6-1,TRBJ1-5,CASRVTGAANQPQHF,TGTGCCAGCAGGGTGACAGGGGCGGCCAATCAGCCCCAGCATTTT
NA,NA,TRBV2,TRBJ2-3,CASSSGLRDTDTQYF,TGTGCCAGCAGCTCCGGACTTAGGGACACAGATACGCAGTATTTT
NA,NA,TRBV27,TRBJ2-1,CASSTGINEQFF,TGTGCCAGCTCAACGGGAATCAATGAGCAGTTCTTC
NA,NA,TRBV19,TRBJ1-1,CASSQGQMNTEAFF,TGTGCCAGTAGTCAGGGACAAATGAACACTGAAGCTTTCTTT
NA,NA,TRBV4-3,TRBJ2-4,CASSQEGDTENIQYF,TGCGCCAGCAGCCAAGAGGGCGACACTGAAAACATTCAGTACTTC
NA,NA,TRBV7-8,TRBJ1-5,CASSSLFVVQPQHF,TGTGCCAGCAGCTCTTTATTTGTCGTCCAGCCCCAGCATTTT
NA,NA,TRBV4-3,TRBJ2-3,CASSQEIGGYTQYF,TGCGCCAGCAGCCAAGAGATAGGGGGATATACGCAGTATTTT
NA,NA,TRBV5-6,TRBJ1-1,CASSFSGTSTEAFF,TGTGCCAGCAGCTTCTCCGGGACATCCACTGAAGCTTTCTTT
few,NA,TRBV7-9,TRBJ1-5,CASSFPGNNQPQHF,TGTGCCAGCAGCTTCCCGGGGAATAATCAGCCCCAGCATTTT
NA,TRBD1,TRBV2,TRBJ2-3,CASSETGPLITDTQYF,TGTGCCAGCAGCGAGACAGGGCCCCTTATCACAGATACGCAGTATTTT
once,NA,TRBV14,TRBJ2-1,CASSQDLEAIPSSYNEQFF,TGTGCCAGCAGCCAAGACCTGGAGGCCATCCCGAGCTCCTACAATGAGCAGTTCTTC
NA,TRBD1,TRBV19,TRBJ1-2,CASSGRTGANYGYTF,TGTGCCAGTAGTGGACGGACAGGGGCTAACTATGGCTACACCTTC
NA,NA,TRBV29-1,TRBJ1-1,CSVGGGGTEAFF,TGCAGCGTTGGGGGGGGCGGGACTGAAGCTTTCTTT
once,NA,TRBV5-1,TRBJ2-1,CASSFPGDNEQFF,TGCGCCAGCAGCTTTCCGGGGGACAATGAGCAGTTCTTC
NA,NA,TRBV7-6,TRBJ2-1,CASSLLGSLSSSYNEQFF,TGTGCCAGCAGCCTTCTCGGGAGTCTCTCAAGCTCCTACAATGAGCAGTTCTTC
NA,NA,TRBV5-1,TRBJ2-5,CASSSQETQYF,TGCGCCAGCAGCTCGCAAGAGACCCAGTACTTC
NA,NA,TRBV15,TRBJ2-5,CATSREMRASETQYF,TGTGCCACCAGCAGAGAAATGAGAGCGTCCGAGACCCAGTACTTC
NA,NA,TRBV19,TRBJ1-5,CASSLGGARSQPQHF,TGTGCCAGTAGCCTCGGGGGGGCGCGGAGTCAGCCCCAGCATTTT
NA,TRBD1,TRBV6-6,TRBJ1-6,CASSYDRDFSPLHF,TGTGCCAGCAGTTACGACAGGGATTTTTCACCCCTCCACTTT
NA,TRBD1,TRBV5-8,TRBJ2-5,CASSLGQGAPETQYF,TGTGCCAGCAGCTTGGGACAGGGGGCACCTGAGACCCAGTACTTC
NA,TRBD1,TRBV5-4,TRBJ2-1,CASSQRQGGEQFF,TGTGCCAGCAGCCAACGACAGGGTGGTGAGCAGTTCTTC
NA,NA,TRBV7-2,TRBJ2-7,CASSLHGREQYF,TGTGCCAGCAGCTTACATGGTCGGGAGCAGTACTTC
NA,NA,TRBV28,TRBJ1-2,CASLGGVSYTF,TGTGCCAGCCTCGGGGGGGTGAGCTACACCTTC
NA,NA,TRBV9,TRBJ1-3,CASSVGPGSSGNTIYF,TGTGCCAGCAGCGTAGGACCAGGGTCTTCTGGAAACACCATATATTTT
NA,TRBD2,TRBV7-2,TRBJ2-7,CASSLRAGVYEQYF,TGTGCCAGCAGCTTAAGGGCGGGAGTCTACGAGCAGTACTTC
NA,NA,TRBV4-3,TRBJ2-7,CASSQDVTYEQYF,TGCGCCAGCAGCCAAGACGTTACCTACGAGCAGTACTTC
NA,TRBD2,TRBV11-3,TRBJ2-1,CASSQRGGHNEQFF,TGTGCCAGCAGCCAACGCGGGGGACACAATGAGCAGTTCTTC
NA,NA,TRBV25-1,TRBJ1-6,CASREEGYNSPLHF,TGTGCCAGCAGGGAAGAGGGATATAATTCACCCCTCCACTTT
once,TRBD2,TRBV10-2,TRBJ2-7,CASSLSGGVAGEQYF,TGCGCCAGCTCCCTTTCTGGGGGAGTAGCGGGCGAGCAGTACTTC
NA,NA,TRBV1,TRBJ2-3,CTSSQASGSTTDTQYF,TGCACCAGCAGCCAAGCTAGCGGAAGCACCACAGATACGCAGTATTTT
few,NA,TRBV5-1,TRBJ2-7,CASSLALHQGGETYEQYF,TGCGCCAGCAGCTTGGCCCTTCATCAGGGGGGAGAAACCTACGAGCAGTACTTC
NA,NA,TRBV5-5,TRBJ1-2,CASSLVGGTNGYTF,TGTGCCAGCAGCTTGGTCGGCGGAACGAATGGCTACACCTTC
NA,TRBD1,TRBV18,TRBJ2-1,CASSPVGTGSYNEQFF,TGTGCCAGCTCCCCGGTTGGGACAGGTTCCTACAATGAGCAGTTCTTC
NA,NA,TRBV7-9,TRBJ2-5,CASSLAGSEETQYF,TGTGCCAGCAGCCTCGCTGGTAGCGAAGAGACCCAGTACTTC
NA,NA,TRBV7-9,TRBJ2-7,CSSSLPPSYEQYF,TGTTCCAGCAGCCTCCCCCCCTCCTACGAGCAGTACTTC
NA,NA,TRBV19,TRBJ1-1,CASSSPGRGNTEAFF,TGTGCCAGTAGTTCCCCTGGCAGGGGGAACACTGAAGCTTTCTTT
NA,TRBD2,TRBV27,TRBJ2-1,CASSPQIAGIEQFF,TGTGCCAGCAGCCCCCAGATAGCGGGAATTGAGCAGTTCTTC
NA,TRBD1,TRBV19,TRBJ1-6,CASSKGQGANNSPLHF,TGTGCCAGTTCCAAGGGACAGGGGGCTAATAATTCACCCCTCCACTTT
NA,TRBD2,TRBV19,TRBJ2-4,CASSITGGAKNIQYF,TGTGCCAGTAGTATAACGGGGGGGGCCAAAAACATTCAGTACTTC
once,NA,TRBV28,TRBJ2-3,CASSSPQGLSTDTQYF,TGTGCCAGCAGTTCCCCCCAGGGGCTGAGCACAGATACGCAGTATTTT
few,NA,TRBV7-3,TRBJ2-5,CASSLSSDQETQYF,TGTGCCAGCAGCTTAAGTTCAGACCAAGAGACCCAGTACTTC
NA,NA,TRBV11-2,TRBJ1-1,CASSLGGAVNTEAFF,TGTGCCAGCAGCTTAGGCGGGGCGGTGAACACTGAAGCTTTCTTT
NA,NA,TRBV5-6,TRBJ2-5,CASSLPVVETQYF,TGTGCCAGCAGCTTGCCCGTAGTGGAGACCCAGTACTTC
NA,NA,TRBV9,TRBJ2-1,CASSAYMGGAKVNEQFF,TGTGCCAGCAGCGCCTACATGGGGGGGGCTAAGGTGAATGAGCAGTTCTTC
once,NA,TRBV15,TRBJ2-2,CATSRDRASGELFF,TGTGCCACCAGCAGAGACAGGGCGAGCGGGGAGCTGTTTTTT
NA,NA,TRBV27,TRBJ1-6,CASSSREARNSPLHF,TGTGCCAGCAGTTCCAGGGAGGCTAGGAATTCACCCCTCCACTTT
NA,TRBD1,TRBV9,TRBJ2-1,CASSLRQGPYSEQFF,TGTGCCAGCAGCCTAAGACAGGGCCCCTATTCTGAGCAGTTCTTC
once,TRBD1,TRBV7-9,TRBJ2-6,CASSLGGQGFRANVLTF,TGTGCCAGCAGCTTAGGTGGACAGGGTTTCCGGGCCAACGTCCTGACTTTC
NA,NA,TRBV7-8,TRBJ1-1,CASSLVQVNTEAFF,TGTGCCAGCAGCTTAGTGCAGGTTAACACTGAAGCTTTCTTT
few,TRBD1,TRBV6-5,TRBJ2-1,CASSYGQGVHEQFF,TGTGCCAGCAGTTACGGACAGGGAGTACATGAGCAGTTCTTC
NA,NA,TRBV5-1,TRBJ2-1,CASSSGESYNEQFF,TGCGCCAGCAGCTCGGGGGAGTCCTACAATGAGCAGTTCTTC
few,TRBD1,TRBV11-2,TRBJ1-1,CAVPPGGAEAFF,TGTGCCGTCCCCCCAGGGGGAGCGGAAGCTTTCTTT
NA,NA,TRBV4-2,TRBJ2-3,CASSQSISTGGTDTQYF,TGTGCCAGCAGCCAAAGCATTTCAACGGGGGGCACAGATACGCAGTATTTT
NA,NA,TRBV9,TRBJ2-2,CASSVDRPNTGELFF,TGTGCCAGCAGCGTCGACAGACCAAACACCGGGGAGCTGTTTTTT
NA,NA,TRBV7-9,TRBJ2-5,CASSLEGVFETQYF,TGTGCCAGCAGCTTAGAAGGGGTTTTCGAGACCCAGTACTTC